This T cell receptor beta chain was recorded in a study of T cells in tumors and immune-related adverse events. The germline gives CDR1 SGHAT, CDR2 FQNNGV. V was trimmed by 2 bases and J by 7 bases, leaving 17 bases between them. The CDR3 runs 15 residues. The method was immunoSEQ multiplex PCR; TCRdb's version includes in-frame clones alone and lacks a portion of them. The repertoire has some 2,300 clones, about four fifths of them found once; the top ten carry roughly 7%. This sample comprised tumor tissue, obtained from a patient treated with anti-PD-1 therapy. This sequence was found in a female donor with metastatic renal cell carcinoma. The chain carries TRBV11-2 and TRBJ1-2; no definite D call. For the CDR3, the DNA is TGTGCCAGCAGCTTAAATGTGGAGATCACCCGTGGCTACACCTTC. The encoded protein is CASSLNVEITRGYTF.